The next 20 T cell receptor beta chains were all read from a single sample in a study of CD8+CD57+ T cells in acquired aplastic anemia. For sequencing, patients were chosen who had shown expansion of CD8+CD57+ cells by flow cytometry. Investigators profiled TCR beta VDJ and CDR3 from genomic DNA template. TCRdb used MiXCR to reprocess the reads, holding one entry per CDR3 protein. The sample carries more than 150,000 distinct CDR3 sequences, around 45% recorded once. Sequencing input: sorted CD4+, CD8+, or CD8+CD57+ T cells (not recorded which) from PBMCs. These receptor sequences come from a human donor with aplastic anemia.

The genes are TRBV24-1 and TRBJ2-1, with 9 bases that match TRBD1. Germline values: CDR1 KGHDR, CDR2 SFDVKD. Trimming took 1 base from V and 4 from J; bases not matched to a gene: 7. There are 17 residues in the CDR3. This chain's CDR3 is CATSDFGPGQGYNEQFF. CDR3 nucleotides: TGTGCCACCAGTGATTTCGGCCCGGGACAGGGTTACAATGAGCAGTTCTTC.

Turning to this clonotype: This may be a read error: a much more frequent sequence differs by one nucleotide. Since no conserved phenylalanine or tryptophan closes the CDR3, a read error is the likely cause. The chain is built from TRBV6-1 and TRBJ1-5; tentative D call: TRBD1 (6 bases). This CDR3 contains 14 residues. Germline V gives CDR1 MNHNS, CDR2 SASEGT. V was clipped by 8 bases and J by 1 base, with 12 bases between them. CDR3 sequence: CASRTGSSNQPQHS. CDR3 coding DNA: TGTGCCAGCCGAACAGGGTCGAGCAATCAGCCCCAGCATTCT.

The chain couples TRBV5-1 to TRBJ1-1; D is unclear. The CDR3 has 16 residues. Germline CDR1 is SGHRS and CDR2 is YFSETQ. V lost 4 bases to trimming and J lost 1 base, with 17 bases between them. This chain's CDR3 is CASSAPFGNTNTEAFF. The CDR3, as DNA: TGCGCCAGCAGCGCTCCGTTCGGCAATACGAACACTGAAGCTTTCTTT.

This clonotype was seen a handful of times. The chain carries TRBV7-3 and TRBJ2-3, with no clear D. Germline CDR1 and CDR2: SGHTA and FQGTGA. V dropped 2 bases and J dropped 4 bases, with 10 bases sitting between them. The CDR3 loop spans 14 amino acids. The CDR3 reads CASSLGSFPDTQYF. DNA for the CDR3: TGTGCCAGCAGCTTAGGCAGCTTCCCAGATACGCAGTATTTT. Based on the CDR3 plus reference TRBV7-3 and TRBJ2-3, the full variable domain is GAGVSQTPSNKVTEKGKYVELRCDPISGHTALYWYRQSLGQGPEFLIYFQGTGAADDSGLPNDRFFAVRPEGSVSTLKIQRTERGDSAVYLCASSLGSFPDTQYFGPGTRLTVL.

This clonotype was found a few times. The CDR3 sequence is CATSRVGGGGEAFF. The CDR3 nucleotides are TGTGCCACCAGCAGAGTAGGCGGAGGCGGTGAAGCTTTCTTT. The chain is built from TRBV15 and TRBJ1-1, with D unresolved. The CDR3 covers 14 residues. Germline-derived CDR1 and CDR2 are LNHNV and YYDKDF (reference sequence). Between the trimmed V and J ends, which lost 1 base and 7 bases, there was a span of 13 bases. Filled out from reference TRBV15 and TRBJ1-1, the complete variable domain reads DAMVIQNPRYQVTQFGKPVTLSCSQTLNHNVMYWYQQKSSQAPKLLFHYYDKDFNNEADTPDNFQSRRPNTSFCFLDIRSPGLGDTAMYLCATSRVGGGGEAFFGQGTRLTVV.

CDR3 region: CATSDLNGGGEQFF. The CDR3 DNA is TGTGCCACCAGTGATTTGAATGGCGGCGGCGAGCAGTTCTTC. The rearrangement links TRBV24-1 to TRBJ2-1, with D hard to call. In germline, CDR1 is KGHDR, CDR2 SFDVKD. This CDR3 has 14 amino acids. Trimming shortened V by 0 bases and J by 10 bases, and 12 bases separated the two germline ends.

The table lists this clonotype with many counts. J is TRBJ2-1 and V is TRBV10-1; 7 bases agree with TRBD1. Losses at the gene ends were 4 bases for V and 2 bases for J; bases not matched to a gene: 14. This CDR3 spans 18 amino acids. Germline V gene lookup returns CDR1 WNHNN and CDR2 SYGVQD (reference sequence). As DNA, the CDR3 is TGCGCCAGCAGTGTGAGACAGGGAACAAGGATGACCTACAATGAGCAGTTCTTC. It specifies CASSVRQGTRMTYNEQFF.

This clonotype has ten or more counts. The gene calls are TRBV11-3 and TRBJ1-5; TRBD1 matches 7 bases. The V segment lost 1 base and the J segment 4 bases; nucleotides outside the gene matches: 4. Germline CDR1 is SGHNT and CDR2 is YENEEA. CDR3 length equals 15 residues. CDR3 coding DNA: TGTGCCAGCAGCTTAGGGACAGGCGGTAATCAGCCCCAGCATTTT. Protein: CASSLGTGGNQPQHF.

The chain couples TRBV19 to TRBJ1-1; the D is unclear. This CDR3 has 13 amino acids. Per germline, CDR1 LNHDA and CDR2 SQIVND (reference sequence). Between the trimmed V and J ends, which lost 10 bases and 2 bases, there was a span of 14 bases. The CDR3 nucleotides read TGTGCCACCAAGGACGGATCAAACACTGAAGCTTTCTTT. It yields the protein CATKDGSNTEAFF.

This rearrangement joins TRBV7-8 to TRBJ2-5, with D possibly called TRBD1 or TRBD2 (7 bases each). Between the trimmed V and J ends, which lost 5 bases and 4 bases, there was a span of 11 bases. Per the germline V gene, CDR1 is SGHVS and CDR2 is FQNEAQ. The CDR3 totals 13 residues. DNA for the CDR3: TGTGCCAGCAGCCCAGGGGGGGGAGAGACCCAGTACTTC. Translated, it gives CASSPGGGETQYF. The full variable domain, its missing parts supplied by reference TRBV7-8 and TRBJ2-5, is GAGVSQSPRYKVAKRGQDVALRCDPISGHVSLFWYQQALGQGPEFLTYFQNEAQLDKSGLPSDRFFAERPEGSVSTLKIQRTQQEDSAVYLCASSPGGGETQYFGPGTRLLVL.

This clonotype was detected once. The chain carries TRBV7-9 and TRBJ1-4; D might be TRBD1 (6 bases). V was cut by 4 bases and J by 4 bases, with 10 bases left in between. CDR1 and CDR2 (germline): SEHNR, FQNEAQ (reference sequence). The CDR3 extends over 14 amino acids. The CDR3, as DNA: TGTGCCAGCAGCTATTTGGACAGTAATGAAAAACTGTTTTTT. Translation: CASSYLDSNEKLFF.

The chain carries TRBV9 and TRBJ1-1, with D possibly TRBD1 on 5 matching bases. The germline gives CDR1 SGDLS, CDR2 YYNGEE. There are 15 residues in the CDR3. V was cut by 0 bases and J by 0 bases, with 9 bases left in between. The CDR3 region is CASSVVWGLNTEAFF. CDR3 bases: TGTGCCAGCAGCGTAGTCTGGGGGTTGAACACTGAAGCTTTCTTT. The variable domain in full, completed from reference TRBV9 and TRBJ1-1, reads DSGVTQTPKHLITATGQRVTLRCSPRSGDLSVYWYQQSLDQGLQFLIQYYNGEERAKGNILERFSAQQFPDLHSELNLSSLELGDSALYFCASSVVWGLNTEAFFGQGTRLTVV.

J is TRBJ2-2 and V is TRBV12-3 or TRBV12-4, with TRBD2 as a possible D gene (6 bases). V was cut by 6 bases and J by 6 bases, with 14 bases left in between. The CDR3 sequence is 14 residues long. The CDR3 protein is CASRVGAGPGELFF. The CDR3 nucleotides read TGTGCCAGCAGGGTAGGCGCGGGACCCGGGGAGCTGTTTTTT.

The CDR3 loop is CASSEAVTNTEAFF. Here the CDR3 DNA reads TGTGCCAGCAGTGAGGCCGTAACCAACACTGAAGCTTTCTTT. The chain recombines TRBV2 with TRBJ1-1, with D uncertain. The CDR3 loop spans 14 amino acids. The ends were cut back, 3 bases at V and 2 bases at J, with 10 bases in the middle. The germline gives CDR1 SNHLY, CDR2 FYNNEI. Looking up the rest from reference TRBV2 and TRBJ1-1 gives the full variable domain: EPEVTQTPSHQVTQMGQEVILRCVPISNHLYFYWYRQILGQKVEFLVSFYNNEISEKSEIFDDQFSVERPDGSNFTLKIRSTKLEDSAMYFCASSEAVTNTEAFFGQGTRLTVV.

Only one count was recorded for this clonotype. This chain uses TRBV7-8 with TRBJ2-2; 10 bases line up with TRBD2. Germline loops: CDR1 SGHVS, CDR2 FQNEAQ. The CDR3 length is 17 residues. With 2 bases clipped from V and 3 bases from J, the junction kept 6 bases outside the gene matches. CDR3 nucleotide sequence: TGTGCCAGCAGCTTACCCCTAGCGGGAGTGGACACCGGGGAGCTGTTTTTT. Its translation is CASSLPLAGVDTGELFF. The complete variable domain, with remaining parts taken from reference TRBV7-8 and TRBJ2-2, reads GAGVSQSPRYKVAKRGQDVALRCDPISGHVSLFWYQQALGQGPEFLTYFQNEAQLDKSGLPSDRFFAERPEGSVSTLKIQRTQQEDSAVYLCASSLPLAGVDTGELFFGEGSRLTVL.

The chain couples TRBV2 to TRBJ1-3; no reliable D call. Germline V gene lookup returns CDR1 SNHLY and CDR2 FYNNEI. The CDR3 sequence is 12 residues long. Trimming took 8 bases from V and 7 from J, leaving 12 bases between them. CDR3 nucleotides: TGTGCCAGCCGGACTAGCGGGAACACCATATATTTT. It is translated as CASRTSGNTIYF.

This clonotype was seen only a few times. The chain links TRBV20-1 to TRBJ2-5; 11 bases match TRBD2. This CDR3 is 14 amino acids long. The V gene's germline CDR1 is DFQATT and CDR2 SNEGSKA (reference sequence). Losses at the gene ends were 5 bases for V and 5 bases for J; bases not matched to a gene: 7. CDR3 in DNA: TGCAGTGCTCATACGGGACTAGCGGAGGAGACCCAGTACTTC. Residues: CSAHTGLAEETQYF.

The rearrangement joins TRBV11-1 to TRBJ2-6, with a tentative D call TRBD2 (5 bases). Germline V gene data show CDR1 as SGHAT and CDR2 as FQDESV (reference sequence). V was clipped by 5 bases and J by 0 bases, with 17 bases between them. CDR3 size: 18 residues. CDR3 coding DNA: TGTGCCAGCAGCCCCACCACGAGGGAGAGCTCTGGGGCCAACGTCCTGACTTTC. Its protein is CASSPTTRESSGANVLTF.

This clonotype was recorded once. The V and J genes are TRBV5-1 and TRBJ2-7; TRBD2 might be the D (5 bases). V lost 6 bases and J lost 7, with 20 bases in between. The V gene's germline CDR1 is SGHRS and CDR2 YFSETQ. There are 14 residues in the CDR3. For the CDR3, the DNA is TGCGCCAGCATGCCGGAGGCTTCTGACAATGAGCAGTACTTC. As protein: CASMPEASDNEQYF.

The sample holds many counts of this clonotype. The chain couples TRBV10-3 to TRBJ2-5; D unresolved. CDR1 and CDR2 from the germline V gene are ENHRY and SYGVKD. V lost 2 bases, J lost 5 bases, and 6 bases lay in between. The CDR3 covers 12 residues. The CDR3 bases are TGTGCCATCAGTGAGGTTGGCGAGACCCAGTACTTC. Amino acid sequence: CAISEVGETQYF.